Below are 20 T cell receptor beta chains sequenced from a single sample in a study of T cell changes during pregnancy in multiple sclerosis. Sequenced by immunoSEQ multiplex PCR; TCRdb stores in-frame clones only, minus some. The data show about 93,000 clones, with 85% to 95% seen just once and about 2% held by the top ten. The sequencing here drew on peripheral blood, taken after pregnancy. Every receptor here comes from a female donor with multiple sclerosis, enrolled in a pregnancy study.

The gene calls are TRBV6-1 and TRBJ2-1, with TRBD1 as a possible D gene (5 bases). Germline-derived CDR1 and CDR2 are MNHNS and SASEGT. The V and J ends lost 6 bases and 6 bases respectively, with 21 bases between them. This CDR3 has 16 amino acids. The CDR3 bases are TGTGCCAGCAGAGAACCCGGAGACAGTCGACCCAATGAGCAGTTCTTC. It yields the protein CASREPGDSRPNEQFF.

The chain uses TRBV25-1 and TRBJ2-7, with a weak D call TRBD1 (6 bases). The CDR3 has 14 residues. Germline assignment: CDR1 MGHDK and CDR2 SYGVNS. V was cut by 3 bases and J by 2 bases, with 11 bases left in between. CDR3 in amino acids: CASSDSDRTYEQYF. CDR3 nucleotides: TGTGCCAGCAGTGACTCGGACAGAACCTACGAGCAGTACTTC.

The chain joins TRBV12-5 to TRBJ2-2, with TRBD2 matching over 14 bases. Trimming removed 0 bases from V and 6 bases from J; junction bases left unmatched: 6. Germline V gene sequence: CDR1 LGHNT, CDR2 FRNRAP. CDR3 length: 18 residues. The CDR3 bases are TGTGCTAGTGGTTTGGTACCGACTAGCGGGAGGGTTGCCGGGGAGCTGTTTTTT. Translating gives CASGLVPTSGRVAGELFF.

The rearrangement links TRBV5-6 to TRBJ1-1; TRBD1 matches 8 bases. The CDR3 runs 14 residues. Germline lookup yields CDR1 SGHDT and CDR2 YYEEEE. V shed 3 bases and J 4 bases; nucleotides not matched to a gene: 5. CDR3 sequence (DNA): TGTGCCAGCAGCTCGTTCACAGGGGGCACTGAAGCTTTCTTT. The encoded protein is CASSSFTGGTEAFF.

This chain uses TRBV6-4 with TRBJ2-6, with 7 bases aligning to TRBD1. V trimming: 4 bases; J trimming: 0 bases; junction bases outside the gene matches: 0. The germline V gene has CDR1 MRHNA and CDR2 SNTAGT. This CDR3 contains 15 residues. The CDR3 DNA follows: TGTGCCAGCAGTGGGGACAGCTCTGGGGCCAACGTCCTGACTTTC. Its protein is CASSGDSSGANVLTF.

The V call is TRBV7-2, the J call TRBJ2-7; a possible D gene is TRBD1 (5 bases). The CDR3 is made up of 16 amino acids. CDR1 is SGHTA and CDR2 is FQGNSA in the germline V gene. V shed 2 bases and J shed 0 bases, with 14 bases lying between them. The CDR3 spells CASSLPGTGFSYEQYF. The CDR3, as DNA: TGTGCCAGCAGCTTACCCGGCACAGGATTCTCCTACGAGCAGTACTTC.

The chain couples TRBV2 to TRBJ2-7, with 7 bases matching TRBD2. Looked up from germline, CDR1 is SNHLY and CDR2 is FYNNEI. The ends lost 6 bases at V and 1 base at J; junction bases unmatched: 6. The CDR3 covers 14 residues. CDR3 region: CASRARETSYEQYF. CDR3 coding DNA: TGTGCCAGCAGAGCGCGGGAGACGTCCTACGAGCAGTACTTC.

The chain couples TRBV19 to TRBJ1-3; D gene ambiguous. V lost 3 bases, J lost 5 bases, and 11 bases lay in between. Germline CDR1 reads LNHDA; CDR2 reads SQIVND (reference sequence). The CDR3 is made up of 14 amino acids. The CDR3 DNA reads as TGTGCCAGTAGTATTGAGGATCGAAGAAACACCATATATTTT. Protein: CASSIEDRRNTIYF.

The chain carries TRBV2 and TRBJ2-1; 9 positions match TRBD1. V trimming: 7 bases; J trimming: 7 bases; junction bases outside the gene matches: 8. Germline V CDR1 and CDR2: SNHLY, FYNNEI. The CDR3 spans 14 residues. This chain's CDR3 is CASTGQGVGNEQFF. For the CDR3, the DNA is TGTGCCAGCACGGGACAGGGAGTTGGAAATGAGCAGTTCTTC.

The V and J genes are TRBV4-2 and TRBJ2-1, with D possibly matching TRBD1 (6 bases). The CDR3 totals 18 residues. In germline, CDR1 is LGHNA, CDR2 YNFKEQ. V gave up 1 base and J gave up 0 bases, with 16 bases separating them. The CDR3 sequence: CASSQGGQPFNSYNEQFF. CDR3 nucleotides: TGTGCCAGCAGCCAAGGGGGACAACCGTTTAACTCCTACAATGAGCAGTTCTTC.

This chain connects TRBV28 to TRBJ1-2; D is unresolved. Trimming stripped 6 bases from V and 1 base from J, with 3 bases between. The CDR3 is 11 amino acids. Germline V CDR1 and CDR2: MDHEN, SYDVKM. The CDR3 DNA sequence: TGTGCCAGCAGACTTAACTATGGCTACACCTTC. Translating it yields CASRLNYGYTF.

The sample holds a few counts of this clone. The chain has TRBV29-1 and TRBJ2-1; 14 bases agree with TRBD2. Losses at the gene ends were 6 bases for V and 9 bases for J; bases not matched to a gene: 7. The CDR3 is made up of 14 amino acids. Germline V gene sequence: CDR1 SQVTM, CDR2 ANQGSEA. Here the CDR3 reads CSVAGTSGSSEQFF. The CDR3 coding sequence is TGCAGCGTCGCCGGGACTAGCGGGAGTAGTGAGCAGTTCTTC.

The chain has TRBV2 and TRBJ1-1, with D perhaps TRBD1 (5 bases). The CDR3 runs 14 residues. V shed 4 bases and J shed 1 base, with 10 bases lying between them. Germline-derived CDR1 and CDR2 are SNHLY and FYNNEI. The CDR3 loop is CASSVGGANTEAFF. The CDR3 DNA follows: TGTGCCAGCAGTGTGGGGGGAGCGAACACTGAAGCTTTCTTT.

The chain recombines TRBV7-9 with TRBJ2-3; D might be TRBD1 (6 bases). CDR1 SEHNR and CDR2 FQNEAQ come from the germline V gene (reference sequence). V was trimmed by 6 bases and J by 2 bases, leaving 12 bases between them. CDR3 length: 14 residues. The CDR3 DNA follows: TGTGCCAGCAGTTCGGCAGGGGACACAGATACGCAGTATTTT. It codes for CASSSAGDTDTQYF. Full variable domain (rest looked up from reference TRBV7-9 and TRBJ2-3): DTGVSQNPRHKITKRGQNVTFRCDPISEHNRLYWYRQTLGQGPEFLTYFQNEAQLEKSRLLSDRFSAERPKGSFSTLEIQRTEQGDSAMYLCASSSAGDTDTQYFGPGTRLTVL.

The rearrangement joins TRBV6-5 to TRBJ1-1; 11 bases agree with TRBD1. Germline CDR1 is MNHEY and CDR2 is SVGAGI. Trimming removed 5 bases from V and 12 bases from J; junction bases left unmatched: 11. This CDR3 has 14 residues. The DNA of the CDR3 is TGTGCCAGCAGTCTCCGACCGGGACAGGGGGGATCTTTCTTT. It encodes CASSLRPGQGGSFF.

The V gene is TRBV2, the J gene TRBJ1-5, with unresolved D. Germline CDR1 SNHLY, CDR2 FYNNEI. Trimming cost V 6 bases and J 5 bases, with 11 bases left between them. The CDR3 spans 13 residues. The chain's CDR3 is CASRGFGDQPQHF. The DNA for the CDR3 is TGTGCCAGCAGGGGGTTCGGGGATCAGCCCCAGCATTTT.

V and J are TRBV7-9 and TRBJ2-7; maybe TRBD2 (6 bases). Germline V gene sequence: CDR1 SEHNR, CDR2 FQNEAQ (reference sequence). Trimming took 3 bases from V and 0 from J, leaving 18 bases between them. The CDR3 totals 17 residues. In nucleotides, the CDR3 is TGTGCCAGCAGCTTTGCACGGGGAGGCATGAGCTCCTACGAGCAGTACTTC. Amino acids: CASSFARGGMSSYEQYF.

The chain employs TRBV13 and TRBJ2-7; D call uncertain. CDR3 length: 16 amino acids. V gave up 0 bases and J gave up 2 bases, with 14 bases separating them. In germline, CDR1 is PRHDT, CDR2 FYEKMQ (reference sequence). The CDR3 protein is CASSLGQPSSTYEQYF. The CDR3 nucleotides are TGTGCCAGCAGCTTAGGTCAGCCTAGTTCTACCTACGAGCAGTACTTC.

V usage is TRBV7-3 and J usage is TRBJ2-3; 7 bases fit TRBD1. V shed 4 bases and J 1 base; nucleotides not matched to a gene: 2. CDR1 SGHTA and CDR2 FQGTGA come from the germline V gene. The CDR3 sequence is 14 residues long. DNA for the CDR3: TGTGCCAGCAGCTCCGGACAGGGCACAGATACGCAGTATTTT. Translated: CASSSGQGTDTQYF.

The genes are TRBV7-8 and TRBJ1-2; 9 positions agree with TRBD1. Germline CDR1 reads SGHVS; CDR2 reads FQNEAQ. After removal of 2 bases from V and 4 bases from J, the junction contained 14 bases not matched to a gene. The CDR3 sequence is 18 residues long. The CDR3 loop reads CASSLPHRGDRETYGYTF. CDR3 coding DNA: TGTGCCAGCAGCTTACCACATCGAGGGGACAGGGAGACCTATGGCTACACCTTC.